This is a list of T cell receptor beta chains from one sample in a study of cytomegalovirus exposure and HLA in healthy donors. The repertoire was sequenced with immunoSEQ multiplex PCR; TCRdb's copy has only in-frame clones and lacks some. The repertoire holds under 200,000 clones, with roughly 80% as singletons. Specimen: PBMCs. The receptors shown here come from a woman in her thirties in good health and CMV-seronegative. CDR3s leave out the opening cysteine and the closing phenylalanine or tryptophan.

j_call,v_call,cdr3_aa
TRBJ1-1,TRBV30,AWSVRQGNTEAF
TRBJ1-2,TRBV27,ASRGLTGGNYGYT
TRBJ1-5,TRBV5-6,ASSGGGQPQH
TRBJ2-1,TRBV28,ASRRGLAGGEQF
TRBJ1-2,TRBV2,ASSEGGPYGYT
TRBJ2-3,TRBV7-9,ASTPRSGSTDTQY
TRBJ2-5,TRBV2,ASGLQETQY
TRBJ1-6,TRBV11-2,ASRLRESSYNSPLH
TRBJ1-2,TRBV7-9,ASSAHSNPQGASGYT
TRBJ2-7,TRBV6-1,ASSDLDRGRQY
TRBJ2-2,TRBV5-6,ASSLVGANTGELF
TRBJ2-7,TRBV27,ASSLSPTGYYEQY
TRBJ2-1,TRBV19,ASSRETSGVGYNEQF
TRBJ1-2,TRBV18,ASSPTRNYGYT
TRBJ1-1,TRBV6-5,ASSYRGYPEAF
TRBJ2-5,TRBV6-6,ASSYSEGAQETQY
TRBJ2-7,TRBV20-1,SAHDSSGQY
TRBJ2-5,TRBV7-9,SSSSGTSGLGQETQY
TRBJ1-6,TRBV2,ASRYDRGDNSPLH
TRBJ1-3,TRBV10-3,AISGGQFISGNTIY
TRBJ1-3,TRBV6-6,ASIPPGQGVGNTIY
TRBJ1-5,TRBV5-4,ASSLGTGGANQPQH
TRBJ2-7,TRBV5-4,ASSPGQGGYEQY
-,TRBV6-5,ASSPLVSREDEQY
TRBJ2-1,TRBV14,ASSHDIAGLTYNEQF
TRBJ1-1,TRBV6-5,ASRPQGTTNTEAF
TRBJ2-7,TRBV29-1,SVGGSSYEQY
TRBJ2-7,TRBV27,ASSSKRGGSYEQY
TRBJ1-2,TRBV5-1,ASSPDRGGNYGYT
TRBJ2-7,TRBV5-1,ASSLRLPGHEQY
TRBJ1-6,TRBV9,ASSVDDSHNSPLH
TRBJ1-5,TRBV6-1,ASSEVRQAKPQH
TRBJ2-5,TRBV5-4,ASSLQGRETQY
TRBJ1-5,TRBV2,ASSDRGWGNQPQH
TRBJ2-2,TRBV19,ASSRTSGAGELF
TRBJ1-3,TRBV2,ASSEAGGTIY
TRBJ2-2,TRBV14,ASSRRTGRGSTGELF
TRBJ1-1,TRBV5-1,ASSLSLTGGNTEAF
TRBJ1-6,TRBV30,ARGAGGSPLH
TRBJ1-1,TRBV5-1,ASSVGTAAEAF
TRBJ2-2,TRBV2,ASSGRWRVPTGELF
TRBJ1-2,TRBV2,ASRGTDYGYT
TRBJ2-3,TRBV5-1,ASSLGSITDTQY
TRBJ2-5,TRBV11-1,ASSFRDYETQY
TRBJ2-7,TRBV18,ASSPPGQGGEQY
TRBJ2-1,TRBV7-9,ASSLASGGRRDDEQF
TRBJ1-1,TRBV2,ASSDVGGGNTEAF
TRBJ1-2,TRBV19,ASGQVGVGPDYGYT
TRBJ1-1,TRBV7-8,ASSFNRNTEAF
TRBJ1-6,TRBV28,AVAGGGDSPLH
TRBJ2-5,TRBV2,ASSRGNQETQY
TRBJ2-5,TRBV10-3,AISPQTVTETQY
TRBJ1-4,TRBV4-2,ASSQGRPGEKLF
TRBJ2-5,TRBV11-3,ASSLGGEGTQY
TRBJ1-2,TRBV6-5,ASSYLGQDYGYT
TRBJ2-7,TRBV7-2,ASSPQRGAGEQY
TRBJ1-6,TRBV5-1,ASMRTASSYNSPLH